This is a list of T cell receptor beta chains from one sample in a study of shared clonotypes between healthy human individuals. Profiling relied on immunoSEQ multiplex PCR, and the TCRdb table lists in-frame clones only, not all of them. The data contain some 2,400,000 clones, approximately 96% of them seen just once; the ten biggest clones take up over 0.1%. The specimen sequenced was naive CD4+ T cells sorted from blood. These receptors all come from a young man in good health. CDR3s include the opening cysteine and the closing phenylalanine or tryptophan. Each record gives: V gene, D gene, clone size, J gene, CDR3 protein, CDR3 DNA. The D gene is left open where the match is weak. Clone size, where shown, is once, few, many, or a class for clones that have expanded.

v_call: TRBV7-9
d_call: .
clone_size: once
j_call: TRBJ2-2
cdr3_aa: CASSPIRDPISSAGELFF
cdr3_nt: TGTGCCAGCAGCCCAATCCGGGATCCCATATCTTCGGCCGGGGAGCTGTTTTTT

v_call: TRBV19
d_call: .
clone_size: .
j_call: TRBJ2-7
cdr3_aa: CASSMGSPYEQYF
cdr3_nt: TGTGCCAGTAGTATGGGGAGCCCCTACGAGCAGTACTTC

v_call: TRBV6-5
d_call: .
clone_size: .
j_call: TRBJ1-6
cdr3_aa: CASSKTALHSPLHF
cdr3_nt: TGTGCCAGCAGTAAGACAGCCCTTCATTCACCCCTCCACTTT

v_call: TRBV28
d_call: .
clone_size: .
j_call: TRBJ1-4
cdr3_aa: CASSFFGREKLFF
cdr3_nt: TGTGCCAGCAGTTTTTTTGGTCGGGAAAAACTGTTTTTT

v_call: TRBV27
d_call: .
clone_size: .
j_call: TRBJ1-2
cdr3_aa: CASSLGAHYGYTF
cdr3_nt: TGTGCCAGCAGTTTAGGGGCCCACTATGGCTACACCTTC

v_call: TRBV2
d_call: .
clone_size: .
j_call: TRBJ2-1
cdr3_aa: CASSSRPQGNEQFF
cdr3_nt: TGTGCCAGCAGTAGTAGGCCCCAGGGCAATGAGCAGTTCTTC

v_call: TRBV30
d_call: .
clone_size: .
j_call: TRBJ1-5
cdr3_aa: CAWSKDFSNQPQHF
cdr3_nt: TGTGCCTGGAGTAAGGATTTTAGCAATCAGCCCCAGCATTTT

v_call: TRBV2
d_call: TRBD1
clone_size: .
j_call: TRBJ2-5
cdr3_aa: CASILDRVETQYF
cdr3_nt: TGTGCCAGCATTCTCGACAGGGTAGAGACCCAGTACTTC

v_call: TRBV28
d_call: .
clone_size: .
j_call: TRBJ2-7
cdr3_aa: CASTTRLGLYEQYF
cdr3_nt: TGTGCCAGCACCACAAGACTAGGTCTCTACGAGCAGTACTTC

v_call: TRBV11-2
d_call: TRBD1
clone_size: once
j_call: TRBJ2-5
cdr3_aa: CASSHGQGRETQYF
cdr3_nt: TGTGCCAGCAGCCACGGACAGGGCAGGGAGACCCAGTACTTC

v_call: TRBV27
d_call: TRBD1
clone_size: .
j_call: TRBJ1-5
cdr3_aa: CASRGQGIQPQHF
cdr3_nt: TGTGCCAGCAGGGGACAGGGTATTCAGCCCCAGCATTTT

v_call: TRBV6-5
d_call: TRBD1
clone_size: .
j_call: TRBJ2-3
cdr3_aa: CASSRDRSSTDTQYF
cdr3_nt: TGTGCCAGCAGTCGGGACAGATCTAGCACAGATACGCAGTATTTT

v_call: TRBV30
d_call: .
clone_size: .
j_call: TRBJ1-6
cdr3_aa: CAWSVRSGDSPLHF
cdr3_nt: TGTGCCTGGAGTGTACGGTCTGGGGATTCACCCCTCCACTTT

v_call: TRBV7-2
d_call: .
clone_size: .
j_call: TRBJ2-3
cdr3_aa: CASSLDGGTDTQYF
cdr3_nt: TGTGCCAGCAGCTTAGATGGAGGGACAGATACGCAGTATTTT

v_call: TRBV5-1
d_call: .
clone_size: .
j_call: TRBJ1-1
cdr3_aa: CASAQIMNTEAFF
cdr3_nt: TGCGCCAGCGCACAGATCATGAACACTGAAGCTTTCTTT

v_call: TRBV11-2
d_call: TRBD2
clone_size: .
j_call: TRBJ2-7
cdr3_aa: CASSLVSGGAYEQYF
cdr3_nt: TGTGCCAGCAGCTTAGTTAGCGGGGGGGCGTACGAGCAGTACTTC

v_call: TRBV21-1
d_call: .
clone_size: .
j_call: TRBJ1-1
cdr3_aa: CASSKTDRVSDTEAFF
cdr3_nt: TGTGCCAGCAGCAAAACGGACAGGGTATCGGACACTGAAGCTTTCTTT

v_call: TRBV30
d_call: TRBD1
clone_size: .
j_call: TRBJ1-1
cdr3_aa: CAWRPAGQGNTEAFF
cdr3_nt: TGTGCCTGGAGACCCGCCGGACAGGGGAACACTGAAGCTTTCTTT

v_call: TRBV4-3
d_call: .
clone_size: once
j_call: TRBJ1-2
cdr3_aa: CASSQDATGLYGYTF
cdr3_nt: TGCGCCAGCAGCCAAGATGCGACAGGACTCTATGGCTACACCTTC

v_call: TRBV25-1
d_call: TRBD2
clone_size: .
j_call: TRBJ2-3
cdr3_aa: CASSVAGGSTDTQYF
cdr3_nt: TGTGCCAGCAGTGTAGCGGGAGGGAGCACAGATACGCAGTATTTT

v_call: TRBV4-3
d_call: TRBD2
clone_size: .
j_call: TRBJ2-3
cdr3_aa: CASSQVLLAGVGDTQYF
cdr3_nt: TGCGCCAGCAGCCAAGTTCTCCTAGCGGGAGTAGGGGATACGCAGTATTTT

v_call: TRBV28
d_call: .
clone_size: once
j_call: TRBJ2-7
cdr3_aa: CASSPGHFSSSYEQYF
cdr3_nt: TGTGCCAGCAGTCCCGGACACTTTTCGAGCTCCTACGAGCAGTACTTC

v_call: TRBV7-9
d_call: .
clone_size: .
j_call: TRBJ2-6
cdr3_aa: CASSSMWRANVLTF
cdr3_nt: TGTGCCAGCAGCTCTATGTGGAGGGCCAACGTCCTGACTTTC

v_call: TRBV6-4
d_call: TRBD2
clone_size: .
j_call: TRBJ2-1
cdr3_aa: CASRREAQGYEQFF
cdr3_nt: TGTGCCAGCAGACGGGAGGCGCAAGGCTATGAGCAGTTCTTC

v_call: TRBV2
d_call: .
clone_size: once
j_call: TRBJ2-7
cdr3_aa: CASTSLGYEQYF
cdr3_nt: TGTGCCAGCACTTCTCTGGGCTACGAGCAGTACTTC

v_call: TRBV5-1
d_call: .
clone_size: .
j_call: TRBJ1-1
cdr3_aa: CASSLGPGLNTEAFF
cdr3_nt: TGCGCCAGCAGCTTGGGGCCGGGCTTGAACACTGAAGCTTTCTTT

v_call: TRBV4-3
d_call: .
clone_size: .
j_call: TRBJ2-3
cdr3_aa: CASSKDGTDTQYF
cdr3_nt: TGCGCCAGCAGCAAAGATGGCACAGATACGCAGTATTTT

v_call: TRBV6-1
d_call: .
clone_size: .
j_call: TRBJ1-1
cdr3_aa: CASSEWGLNTEAFF
cdr3_nt: TGTGCCAGCAGTGAATGGGGGCTCAACACTGAAGCTTTCTTT

v_call: TRBV18
d_call: .
clone_size: once
j_call: TRBJ2-5
cdr3_aa: CASSPDQVGETQYF
cdr3_nt: TGTGCCAGCTCACCGGATCAGGTTGGGGAGACCCAGTACTTC

v_call: TRBV5-6
d_call: .
clone_size: .
j_call: TRBJ1-5
cdr3_aa: CASSLMAGSNQPQHF
cdr3_nt: TGTGCCAGCAGCTTGATGGCTGGGAGCAATCAGCCCCAACATTTT

v_call: TRBV6-4
d_call: .
clone_size: few
j_call: TRBJ1-6
cdr3_aa: CASRPPTPLHF
cdr3_nt: TGTGCCAGCAGACCCCCGACACCCCTCCACTTT

v_call: TRBV18
d_call: TRBD1
clone_size: .
j_call: TRBJ2-5
cdr3_aa: CASSPGTAQETQYF
cdr3_nt: TGTGCCAGCTCACCAGGGACAGCCCAAGAGACCCAGTACTTC

v_call: TRBV7-9
d_call: TRBD1
clone_size: .
j_call: TRBJ1-4
cdr3_aa: CASSFNLRTGAEKLFF
cdr3_nt: TGTGCCAGCAGCTTCAATCTTCGGACAGGTGCCGAAAAACTGTTTTTT

v_call: TRBV6-1
d_call: .
clone_size: .
j_call: TRBJ1-1
cdr3_aa: CASVALNWGTEAFF
cdr3_nt: TGTGCCAGCGTGGCCCTTAATTGGGGCACTGAAGCTTTCTTT

v_call: TRBV5-1
d_call: .
clone_size: .
j_call: TRBJ2-5
cdr3_aa: CASSLGALSETQYF
cdr3_nt: TGCGCCAGCAGCTTGGGGGCATTAAGTGAGACCCAGTACTTC

v_call: TRBV5-8
d_call: .
clone_size: .
j_call: TRBJ2-7
cdr3_aa: CASSPGLTTYEQYF
cdr3_nt: TGTGCCAGCAGCCCCGGACTGACAACCTACGAGCAGTACTTC

v_call: TRBV19
d_call: .
clone_size: .
j_call: TRBJ1-5
cdr3_aa: CASSWGAEQPQHF
cdr3_nt: TGTGCCAGTAGTTGGGGGGCGGAACAGCCCCAGCATTTT

v_call: TRBV6-5
d_call: .
clone_size: .
j_call: TRBJ1-1
cdr3_aa: CASSYDGYTEAFF
cdr3_nt: TGTGCCAGCAGTTACGATGGTTACACTGAAGCTTTCTTT

v_call: TRBV6-5
d_call: .
clone_size: .
j_call: TRBJ1-5
cdr3_aa: CASSPRGINQPQHF
cdr3_nt: TGTGCCAGCAGTCCCAGAGGGATCAATCAGCCCCAGCATTTT

v_call: TRBV7-9
d_call: .
clone_size: few
j_call: TRBJ1-3
cdr3_aa: CASSLTGHGNTIYF
cdr3_nt: TGTGCCAGCAGCTTAACAGGGCATGGAAACACCATATATTTT

v_call: TRBV7-2
d_call: TRBD1
clone_size: .
j_call: TRBJ2-4
cdr3_aa: CASSFAGTGKNIQYF
cdr3_nt: TGTGCCAGCAGCTTTGCCGGGACAGGCAAAAACATTCAGTACTTC

v_call: TRBV18
d_call: .
clone_size: .
j_call: TRBJ1-2
cdr3_aa: CASSPLAGTLTSNGYTF
cdr3_nt: TGTGCCAGCTCACCCCTGGCGGGAACCCTAACCTCAAATGGCTACACCTTC

v_call: TRBV7-6
d_call: .
clone_size: .
j_call: TRBJ2-1
cdr3_aa: CASSDRNSYNEQFF
cdr3_nt: TGTGCCAGCAGCGACAGAAACTCCTACAATGAGCAGTTCTTC

v_call: TRBV2
d_call: .
clone_size: .
j_call: TRBJ1-6
cdr3_aa: CASRPDRTAGNSPLHF
cdr3_nt: TGTGCCAGCAGACCCGACAGGACCGCGGGGAATTCACCCCTCCACTTT

v_call: TRBV29-1
d_call: .
clone_size: .
j_call: TRBJ2-7
cdr3_aa: CSVAVGIDEQYF
cdr3_nt: TGCAGCGTCGCTGTGGGAATCGACGAGCAGTACTTC

v_call: TRBV5-1
d_call: .
clone_size: .
j_call: TRBJ2-5
cdr3_aa: CASRPNPDRNQETQYF
cdr3_nt: TGCGCCAGCAGGCCGAACCCCGACAGGAATCAAGAGACCCAGTACTTC

v_call: TRBV6-1
d_call: .
clone_size: .
j_call: TRBJ1-3
cdr3_aa: CAILRLPGNTIYF
cdr3_nt: TGTGCCATCCTCAGACTTCCTGGAAACACCATATATTTT

v_call: TRBV30
d_call: .
clone_size: .
j_call: TRBJ2-1
cdr3_aa: CAWSGIEISYNEQFF
cdr3_nt: TGTGCCTGGAGTGGGATAGAGATTTCCTACAATGAGCAGTTCTTC

v_call: TRBV23-1
d_call: .
clone_size: .
j_call: TRBJ1-5
cdr3_aa: CASSQSRVGQPQHF
cdr3_nt: TGCGCCAGCAGTCAAAGTAGGGTCGGTCAGCCCCAGCATTTT

v_call: TRBV29-1
d_call: TRBD2
clone_size: .
j_call: TRBJ2-3
cdr3_aa: CSVDAGGDTQYF
cdr3_nt: TGCAGCGTTGATGCGGGGGGGGATACGCAGTATTTT

v_call: TRBV5-6
d_call: TRBD1
clone_size: .
j_call: TRBJ2-2
cdr3_aa: CASSLVRGRTGELFF
cdr3_nt: TGTGCCAGCAGCTTGGTTAGGGGGCGAACCGGGGAGCTGTTTTTT

v_call: TRBV7-3
d_call: .
clone_size: once
j_call: TRBJ2-2
cdr3_aa: CASSLIAQPTGELFF
cdr3_nt: TGTGCCAGCAGCTTAATTGCCCAGCCAACCGGGGAGCTGTTTTTT

v_call: TRBV25-1
d_call: .
clone_size: .
j_call: TRBJ2-3
cdr3_aa: CASSESRVPDTQYF
cdr3_nt: TGTGCCAGCAGTGAATCCAGAGTCCCAGATACGCAGTATTTT